The TCR beta chain described here comes from a study of T cell repertoires in cytomegalovirus infection. TCRdb passed the reads through MiXCR, listing each CDR3 protein once. The sample holds under 300,000 distinct CDR3 sequences, 9% to 15% seen once. Trimming at V came to 7 bases and at J to 2 bases, leaving 3 bases not matched to a gene. The CDR3 runs 13 residues. Looked up from germline, CDR1 is SGHNT and CDR2 is YYREEE (reference sequence). This chain connects TRBV5-4 to TRBJ2-3; 8 positions agree with TRBD2. Sample: PBMCs. This TCR was sampled from a human donor in good health (CMV status not recorded). Some clones in this sample may be carry-over from other donors' samples. CDR3 bases: TGTGCCAGCCAGCGGGGGTCCACAGATACGCAGTATTTT. Its translation is CASQRGSTDTQYF.